A selection of T cell receptor beta chains follows, all from one sample in a study of regulatory T cells in long-lasting Graves disease. TCRdb reprocessed the multiplex PCR reads via MiXCR and lists one record per CDR3 protein. The sample has approximately 350,000 distinct CDR3 sequences, over 9.5% seen once. In addition, the sample was reused for a study of T cells in Graves' hyperthyroidism and ophthalmopathy.

The sample was peripheral blood mononuclear cells (PBMCs), taken at new diagnosis, from a patient treated with antithyroid drugs. These receptors originate from a woman aged 18 to 35 with Graves disease. Each CDR3 is given with its conserved first and last residue. Each record gives: J gene, clone size, V gene, D gene, CDR3 DNA, CDR3 protein. A D gene is named only where the DNA matches it firmly. Part of the rows lack a size; the others show once, few, many or a class for expanded clones.

j_gene: TRBJ2-1; abundance: many; v_gene: TRBV11-3; d_gene: TRBD2; CDR3nt: TGTGCCAGCAGCTTAGAAAGAGGAGGGGCGGGAGTAGGCGGTGAGCAGTTCTTC; CDR3aa: CASSLERGGAGVGGEQFF
j_gene: TRBJ1-1; abundance: many; v_gene: TRBV19; d_gene: .; CDR3nt: TGTGCCAGTAGTATAGGCAGCGGGGTGTTCAACACTGAAGCTTTCTTT; CDR3aa: CASSIGSGVFNTEAFF
j_gene: TRBJ1-6; abundance: many; v_gene: TRBV12-3/TRBV12-4; d_gene: TRBD1; CDR3nt: TGTGCCAGCAGCCCCGGGGACAGATTTAATTCACCCCTCCACTTT; CDR3aa: CASSPGDRFNSPLHF
j_gene: TRBJ2-2; abundance: .; v_gene: TRBV12-3/TRBV12-4; d_gene: .; CDR3nt: TGTGCCAGCAGTTTCTGGGAAGCGAACACCGGGGAGCTGTTTTTT; CDR3aa: CASSFWEANTGELFF
j_gene: TRBJ2-7; abundance: many; v_gene: TRBV7-9; d_gene: TRBD1; CDR3nt: TGTGCCAGCAGCTTAGGTGGGGACAGAAGATCCGAGCAGTACTTC; CDR3aa: CASSLGGDRRSEQYF
j_gene: TRBJ2-1; abundance: .; v_gene: TRBV20-1; d_gene: TRBD2; CDR3nt: TGCAGTGCTAGGCGGGAGGGCTATAATGAGCAGTTCTTC; CDR3aa: CSARREGYNEQFF
j_gene: TRBJ2-1; abundance: many; v_gene: TRBV13; d_gene: .; CDR3nt: TGTGCCAGCAGCTACGCTAGCGACAATGAGCAGTTCTTC; CDR3aa: CASSYASDNEQFF
j_gene: TRBJ1-2; abundance: .; v_gene: TRBV6-1; d_gene: .; CDR3nt: TGTGCCAGCAGAGAGCGGGGGTATGGCTACACCTTC; CDR3aa: CASRERGYGYTF
j_gene: TRBJ2-7; abundance: .; v_gene: TRBV19; d_gene: .; CDR3nt: TGTGCCAGTAGTACCCGGGACAAAGGAAACGAGCAGTACTTC; CDR3aa: CASSTRDKGNEQYF
j_gene: TRBJ2-5; abundance: .; v_gene: TRBV6-1; d_gene: TRBD1; CDR3nt: TGTGCCAGCAGTGATGGTGGTAGGAGACAGGGGCTAAAAGAGACCCAGTACTTC; CDR3aa: CASSDGGRRQGLKETQYF
j_gene: TRBJ2-3; abundance: many; v_gene: TRBV7-8; d_gene: TRBD2; CDR3nt: TGTGCCAGCCGGGAGGGTTGGGGCACAGATACGCAGTATTTT; CDR3aa: CASREGWGTDTQYF
j_gene: TRBJ2-1; abundance: many; v_gene: TRBV7-2; d_gene: .; CDR3nt: TGTGCCAGCAGCTTACCTCACGACCGCTCTTACAATGAGCAGTTCTTC; CDR3aa: CASSLPHDRSYNEQFF
j_gene: TRBJ2-3; abundance: many; v_gene: TRBV20-1; d_gene: TRBD2; CDR3nt: TGCAGTACGGGGGGACGCACAGATACGCAGTATTTT; CDR3aa: CSTGGRTDTQYF
j_gene: TRBJ2-7; abundance: many; v_gene: TRBV5-4; d_gene: TRBD2; CDR3nt: TGTGCCAGCAGCCTACCGGGACTAGCGGGAACCTACGAGCAGTACTTC; CDR3aa: CASSLPGLAGTYEQYF
j_gene: TRBJ2-5; abundance: few; v_gene: TRBV7-9; d_gene: TRBD1; CDR3nt: TGTGCCAGCAGCTTCGCTGTGTTGGACAGGCCCGATTTACTACAAGAGACCCAGTACTTC; CDR3aa: CASSFAVLDRPDLLQETQYF
j_gene: TRBJ2-1; abundance: many; v_gene: TRBV6-2/TRBV6-3; d_gene: TRBD2; CDR3nt: TGTGCCACCCTGACTAGCGGGAGAGGTAATGAGCAGTTCTTC; CDR3aa: CATLTSGRGNEQFF
j_gene: TRBJ2-1; abundance: many; v_gene: TRBV7-6; d_gene: TRBD2; CDR3nt: TGTGCCAGCAGCTTCGGGACTAGCGGGAGTTATACCTACAATGAGCAGTTCTTC; CDR3aa: CASSFGTSGSYTYNEQFF
j_gene: TRBJ1-4; abundance: many; v_gene: TRBV27; d_gene: .; CDR3nt: TGTGCCAGCAGGGGGAGGGATGAAAAACTGTTTTTT; CDR3aa: CASRGRDEKLFF
j_gene: TRBJ2-1; abundance: .; v_gene: TRBV24-1; d_gene: .; CDR3nt: TGTGCCACCAGTGAAGGCCCCATGGGGCCTTACAATGAGCAGTTCTTC; CDR3aa: CATSEGPMGPYNEQFF
j_gene: TRBJ2-2; abundance: many; v_gene: TRBV20-1; d_gene: .; CDR3nt: TGCAGTGCTGACGGATTGGGGGAGCTGTTTTTT; CDR3aa: CSADGLGELFF
j_gene: TRBJ2-6; abundance: few; v_gene: TRBV20-1; d_gene: TRBD1; CDR3nt: TGCAGTGCAACTCAGGGGGCGTACGGGGCCAACGTCCTGACTTTC; CDR3aa: CSATQGAYGANVLTF
j_gene: TRBJ2-3; abundance: .; v_gene: TRBV27; d_gene: .; CDR3nt: TGTGCCAGCAGTTTATATCCAGCGGTGGCCATCACAGATACGCAGTATTTT; CDR3aa: CASSLYPAVAITDTQYF
j_gene: TRBJ2-1; abundance: .; v_gene: TRBV19; d_gene: .; CDR3nt: TGTGCCAGTAGTATGTATCACCTCCTACAGATCACTGAGCAGTTCTTC; CDR3aa: CASSMYHLLQITEQFF
j_gene: TRBJ1-4; abundance: many; v_gene: TRBV2; d_gene: .; CDR3nt: TGTGCCAGCAGAACAGCAACTAATGAAAAACTGTTTTTT; CDR3aa: CASRTATNEKLFF
j_gene: TRBJ1-6; abundance: few; v_gene: TRBV12-3/TRBV12-4; d_gene: .; CDR3nt: TGTGCCAGCCAGTTAAACTATAATTCACCCCTCCACTTT; CDR3aa: CASQLNYNSPLHF
j_gene: TRBJ2-3; abundance: many; v_gene: TRBV3-2; d_gene: .; CDR3nt: TGTGCCAGCAGCCAAGCTAGCGGGGGGCGCACAGATACGCAGTATTTT; CDR3aa: CASSQASGGRTDTQYF
j_gene: TRBJ1-1; abundance: .; v_gene: TRBV6-1; d_gene: .; CDR3nt: TGTGCCAGCCAGACCCGGGGCTTGAACACTGAAGCTTTCTTT; CDR3aa: CASQTRGLNTEAFF
j_gene: TRBJ1-1; abundance: few; v_gene: TRBV5-1; d_gene: .; CDR3nt: TGCGCCAGCAGCCTCCCGGGGTACACTGAAGCTTTCTTT; CDR3aa: CASSLPGYTEAFF
j_gene: TRBJ2-1; abundance: many; v_gene: TRBV5-6; d_gene: .; CDR3nt: TGTGCCAGCAGCCCGAACAAGTACAATGAGCAGTTCTTC; CDR3aa: CASSPNKYNEQFF
j_gene: TRBJ2-3; abundance: many; v_gene: TRBV28; d_gene: .; CDR3nt: TGTGCCAGCAGTTTTCCTTTGGGATACACAGATACGCAGTATTTT; CDR3aa: CASSFPLGYTDTQYF
j_gene: TRBJ2-7; abundance: few; v_gene: TRBV7-2; d_gene: TRBD2; CDR3nt: TGTGCCTCCACGGGAGGGACGGGACCTCGCGAGCAGTACTTC; CDR3aa: CASTGGTGPREQYF